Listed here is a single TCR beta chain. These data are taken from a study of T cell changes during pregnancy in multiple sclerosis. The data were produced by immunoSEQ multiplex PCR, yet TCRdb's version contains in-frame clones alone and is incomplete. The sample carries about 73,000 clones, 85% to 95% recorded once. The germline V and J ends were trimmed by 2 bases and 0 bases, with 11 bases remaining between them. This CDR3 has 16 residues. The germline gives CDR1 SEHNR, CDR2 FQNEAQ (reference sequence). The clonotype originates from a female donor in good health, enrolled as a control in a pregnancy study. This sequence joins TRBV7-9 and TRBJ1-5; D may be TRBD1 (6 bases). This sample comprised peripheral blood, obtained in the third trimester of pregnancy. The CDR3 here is CASSLRTDNSNQPQHF. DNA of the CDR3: TGTGCCAGCAGCTTAAGGACAGATAATAGCAATCAGCCCCAGCATTTT.